This T cell receptor (beta chain) is from a study of early stage breast cancer tumors. On the study more broadly: The ER+/PR+/HER2- tumors included seven or eight ductal and four lobular carcinomas.

Libraries were prepared by immunoSEQ multiplex PCR; TCRdb keeps only in-frame clonotypes and omits some of them. The profile shows just over 50,000 clones, about three quarters of them singletons. Germline loops: CDR1 MNHEY, CDR2 SMNVEV (reference sequence). Trimming stripped 3 bases from V and 1 base from J, with 21 bases between. The CDR3 covers 18 residues. The sample taken for sequencing was blood. This chain connects TRBV27 to TRBJ2-5; no reliable D call. This clonotype was obtained from a person aged 35-49 years with breast cancer. The DNA of the CDR3 is TGTGCCAGCAGTTTTAATGGTATGGGCCAGTTGAGCCAAGAGACCCAGTACTTC. Encoded protein: CASSFNGMGQLSQETQYF.